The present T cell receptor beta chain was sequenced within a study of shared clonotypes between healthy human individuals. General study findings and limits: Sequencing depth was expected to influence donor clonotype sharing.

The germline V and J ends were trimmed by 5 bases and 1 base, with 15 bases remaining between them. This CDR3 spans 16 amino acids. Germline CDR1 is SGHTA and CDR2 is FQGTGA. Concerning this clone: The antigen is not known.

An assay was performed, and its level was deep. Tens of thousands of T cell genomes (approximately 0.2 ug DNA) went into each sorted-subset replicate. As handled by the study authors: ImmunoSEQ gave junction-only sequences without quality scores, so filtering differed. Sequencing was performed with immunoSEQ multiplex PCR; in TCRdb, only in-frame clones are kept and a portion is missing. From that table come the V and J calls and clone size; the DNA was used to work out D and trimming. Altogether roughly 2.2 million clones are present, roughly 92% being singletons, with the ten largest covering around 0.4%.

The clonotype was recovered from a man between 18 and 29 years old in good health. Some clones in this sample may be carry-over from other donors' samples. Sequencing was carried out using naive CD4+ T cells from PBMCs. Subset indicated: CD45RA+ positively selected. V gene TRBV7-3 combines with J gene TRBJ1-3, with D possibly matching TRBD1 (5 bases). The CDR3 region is CASSPQQQGSGNTIYF. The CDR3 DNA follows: TGTGCCAGCAGCCCGCAGCAGCAGGGATCTGGAAACACCATATATTTT.